These 2 T cell receptor beta chains were sequenced from one sample in a study of blood T cell repertoires in COVID-19. Some clones are missing from TCRdb's copy, which holds only in-frame ones; the method was immunoSEQ multiplex PCR. The sample has 250,000 to 300,000 clones, 70% to 90% seen once. Sequencing was performed on PBMCs or T cells enriched from blood (not recorded which). These receptors all come from a woman between 50 and 59 years old who had recovered from COVID-19.

The J gene is TRBJ2-7, the V gene TRBV6-1, with D possibly TRBD2 on 6 matching bases. The CDR3 length is 14 residues. V was trimmed by 2 bases and J by 2 bases, leaving 10 bases between them. The germline gives CDR1 MNHNS, CDR2 SASEGT. CDR3 DNA sequence: TGTGCCAGCAGTGAATCCGGGGAGGCCTACGAGCAGTACTTC. Its translation: CASSESGEAYEQYF.

The chain joins TRBV7-9 to TRBJ1-2; a possible D gene is TRBD1 (5 bases). V lost 5 bases and J lost 4, with 17 bases in between. The CDR3 runs 15 residues. Germline CDR1 and CDR2: SEHNR and FQNEAQ (reference sequence). The CDR3 region is CASSPWAGRLYGYTF. The CDR3 DNA reads TGTGCCAGCAGCCCCTGGGCAGGGCGCCTCTATGGCTACACCTTC.